This T cell receptor (beta chain) was retrieved from a study of neoadjuvant anti-PD-1 for oral cavity cancer. As for the study in general: Patients mostly received three to four biweekly nivolumab doses at 3 mg/kg before surgery. Patients without progression received a fourth nivolumab dose around day 43, then surgical resection on days 50-56. Whole-study results and caveats: Greater tumor shrinkage accompanied bigger post-treatment sizes of preexisting clones.

TCRdb's copy holds only in-frame clones and misses some; the assay was immunoSEQ multiplex PCR. The sample lists some 40,000 clones; approximately 40% were seen once. This clone is termed large. As yet, its antigen is unknown. Germline V gene data show CDR1 as MNHNY and CDR2 as SVGAGI (reference sequence). Trimming removed 6 bases at V and 3 bases at J, with 6 bases between. The CDR3 loop spans 11 amino acids. Specified time point: after neoadjuvant nivolumab, at surgical resection. The receptor's source is a person between 35 and 79 years old with oral cavity squamous cell carcinoma. The rearrangement joins TRBV6-6 to TRBJ2-7; D ambiguous. Sequenced material: tumor tissue, taken after nivolumab (anti-PD-1) treatment. The CDR3 reads CASSQNYEQYF. The CDR3 coding sequence is TGTGCCAGCAGCCAAAACTACGAGCAGTACTTC.